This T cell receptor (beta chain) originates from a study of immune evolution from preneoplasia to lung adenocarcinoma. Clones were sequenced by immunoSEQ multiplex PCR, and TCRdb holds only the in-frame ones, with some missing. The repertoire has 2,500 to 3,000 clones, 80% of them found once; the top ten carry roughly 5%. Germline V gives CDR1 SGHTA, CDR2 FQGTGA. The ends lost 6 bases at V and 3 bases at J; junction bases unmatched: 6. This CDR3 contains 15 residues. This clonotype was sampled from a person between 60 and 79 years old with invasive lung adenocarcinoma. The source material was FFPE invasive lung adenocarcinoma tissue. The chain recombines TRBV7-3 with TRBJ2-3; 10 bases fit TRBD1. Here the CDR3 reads CASRPTGQGTDTQYF. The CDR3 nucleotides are TGTGCCAGCAGGCCTACGGGACAGGGGACAGATACGCAGTATTTT.